The T cell receptor (beta chain) under discussion was sequenced for a study of CD8 T cells in Susac syndrome. RNA totalling about 0.45 to 1 ug underwent reverse transcription with random hexamers. Multiplex immunoSEQ PCR targeted 54 Vbeta and 13 Jbeta TCR beta segments. TCRdb called the immunoSEQ multiplex PCR reads again in MiXCR, with one record for every CDR3 protein. The sample consists of 100,000 to 150,000 distinct CDR3 sequences, roughly 95% of them appearing once. Only one count was recorded for this clonotype. The CDR3 ends on some other residue instead of the conserved phenylalanine or tryptophan, so this is likely a read error. This CDR3 region has 13 residues. CDR1 is SGHRS, CDR2 YFSETQ, per germline. V was clipped by 0 bases and J by 1 base, with 4 bases between them. Sequencing of TCR beta was undertaken in CD8+ and CD4+ T cells derived from blood. Healthy donors constituted the control group, matched for age and sex. TEMRA cells were enriched by FACS, while CD8+ and CD4+ T cells were obtained through a negative isolation that was performed magnetically.

The sample was CD4+ T cells from PBMCs. The receptor was derived from a human donor in good health. The chain recombines TRBV5-1 with TRBJ1-1; D ambiguous. The CDR3 nucleotides are TGCGCCAGCAGCTTGGAAGCGAACACTGAAGCTTTCTCT. Translating it yields CASSLEANTEAFS.